This is a list of T cell receptor beta chains from one sample in a study of T-cell reconstitution after alpha-beta-depleted transplantation in children. MiXCR, run by TCRdb on the PCR reads, gives a single entry per CDR3 protein. This sample yields a few hundred thousand distinct CDR3 sequences, of which 7.5% to 10% are seen a single time; about 4.8% belongs to the top ten. Material: PBMCs from the stem cell graft donor, obtained from the stem cell graft. The source is a human donor who donated a stem cell graft to a child with SCID. Both conserved end residues are part of each CDR3. The order of the fields is J gene, clone size, V gene, D gene, CDR3 DNA, CDR3 protein. D genes are given only for firm matches. Size tells how often a clone was seen (once, few, many) or the class of an expanded clone, and some rows leave it out.

J: TRBJ2-5; size: many; V: TRBV5-1; D: NA; DNA: TGCGCCAGCAGCTTAGACAGTGAAGAGACCCAGTACTTC; CDR3: CASSLDSEETQYF
J: TRBJ1-5; size: NA; V: TRBV20-1; D: NA; DNA: TGCAGTGCTAGACCACATGACAGGTATAGCAATCAGCCCCAGCATTTT; CDR3: CSARPHDRYSNQPQHF
J: TRBJ1-1; size: NA; V: TRBV5-1; D: TRBD1; DNA: TGCGCCAGTTCCGGACAGGGGATGATCACTGAAGCATTCTTT; CDR3: CASSGQGMITEAFF
J: TRBJ1-1; size: NA; V: TRBV2; D: NA; DNA: TGTGCCAGCGCCAGGGAGACTGAAGCTTTCTTT; CDR3: CASARETEAFF
J: TRBJ1-5; size: many; V: TRBV6-5; D: NA; DNA: TGTGCCAGCAGTTACGCCCCCCCGGTTGGGCAGCCCCAGCATTTT; CDR3: CASSYAPPVGQPQHF
J: TRBJ2-2; size: few; V: TRBV7-8; D: NA; DNA: TGTGCCAGCAGCTTATCAAGAGTAGTTGGCACCGGGGAGCTGTTTTTT; CDR3: CASSLSRVVGTGELFF
J: TRBJ1-5; size: many; V: TRBV20-1; D: TRBD1; DNA: TGCAGTGCTAGCCCGGACAGGGAGGGTCAGCCCCAGCATTTT; CDR3: CSASPDREGQPQHF
J: TRBJ2-5; size: NA; V: TRBV5-1; D: NA; DNA: TGCGCCAGCAGCTCTGGACAACCAGGGGCAGAGACCCAGTACTTC; CDR3: CASSSGQPGAETQYF
J: TRBJ1-1; size: many; V: TRBV7-3; D: NA; DNA: TGTGCCAGCAGCTTAGGTGGGGACGGCAACACTGAAGCTTTCTTT; CDR3: CASSLGGDGNTEAFF
J: TRBJ2-3; size: NA; V: TRBV6-5; D: NA; DNA: TGTGCCAGCAGTTCCCTCTGGGGCCAGTCAGATACGCAGTATTTT; CDR3: CASSSLWGQSDTQYF
J: TRBJ2-7; size: many; V: TRBV5-1; D: TRBD1; DNA: TGCGCCAGCAGCTTTCAAACAGGGGACTACGAGCAGTACTTC; CDR3: CASSFQTGDYEQYF
J: TRBJ2-7; size: many; V: TRBV6-2/TRBV6-3; D: NA; DNA: TGTGCCAGCAGTCCCCCAGAAAAGGGTTCCTACGAGCAGTACTTC; CDR3: CASSPPEKGSYEQYF
J: TRBJ2-5; size: many; V: TRBV29-1; D: TRBD2; DNA: TGCAGCGTTGAGCCTAGCGGACCCCAAGAGACCCAGTACTTC; CDR3: CSVEPSGPQETQYF
J: TRBJ2-5; size: few; V: TRBV5-1; D: NA; DNA: TGCGCCAGCAGCTTGGGGGCGACAGCGGCTTTGGAGACCCAGTCCTTC; CDR3: CASSLGATAALETQSF
J: TRBJ2-1; size: few; V: TRBV7-9; D: TRBD2; DNA: TGTGCCAGCAGCACTTCTATAGCGGGGGTTAACAATGAGCAGTTCTTC; CDR3: CASSTSIAGVNNEQFF
J: TRBJ1-2; size: many; V: TRBV21-1; D: NA; DNA: TGTGCCAGCAGCAATACGTTGCAGGGGCTTCCCTATGGCTACACCTTC; CDR3: CASSNTLQGLPYGYTF
J: TRBJ2-1; size: many; V: TRBV20-1; D: TRBD2; DNA: TGCAGTGCTAGTCCTAGCGGGGGGGCGGGCTCCTACAATGAGCAGTTCTTC; CDR3: CSASPSGGAGSYNEQFF
J: TRBJ1-1; size: many; V: TRBV5-5; D: NA; DNA: TGTGCCAGCGGAACAGGGCTGTCGAACACTGAAGCTTTCTTT; CDR3: CASGTGLSNTEAFF
J: TRBJ2-3; size: few; V: TRBV7-2; D: TRBD1; DNA: TGTGCCAGCAGCTTCCTCCCCGGACAGGCCCCGGACACGCAGTATTTT; CDR3: CASSFLPGQAPDTQYF
J: TRBJ1-1; size: many; V: TRBV5-1; D: TRBD1; DNA: TGCGCCAGCAGCTTGAGGGCAGGGGGGGACTCTGAAGCTTTCTTT; CDR3: CASSLRAGGDSEAFF
J: TRBJ2-1; size: once; V: TRBV12-3/TRBV12-4; D: TRBD1; DNA: TGTGCCAGCAGTTTAAGGCCAGACAGGGGTACCTACAATGAGCAGTTCTTC; CDR3: CASSLRPDRGTYNEQFF
J: TRBJ1-2; size: few; V: TRBV4-2; D: TRBD1; DNA: TGTGCCAGCAGCCAAACCAAGACAGGGAAGGTCAGCGGCTACACCTTC; CDR3: CASSQTKTGKVSGYTF
J: TRBJ1-1; size: many; V: TRBV25-1; D: NA; DNA: TGTGCCAGCAGCCACAGAAGTCGCCGGACAATGAACACTGAAGCTTTCTTT; CDR3: CASSHRSRRTMNTEAFF
J: TRBJ2-5; size: many; V: TRBV20-1; D: NA; DNA: TGCAGTGGGACGGTCCAAGAGACCCAGTACTTC; CDR3: CSGTVQETQYF
J: TRBJ1-1; size: many; V: TRBV5-5; D: TRBD1; DNA: TGTGCCAGCAGCTACCCCCGGGACAGTGAAGCTTTCTTT; CDR3: CASSYPRDSEAFF
J: TRBJ2-3; size: many; V: TRBV20-1; D: NA; DNA: TGCAGTGCTAGTTTCCCTCCCACAGATACGCAGTATTTT; CDR3: CSASFPPTDTQYF